This TCR beta chain was obtained from a study of early T cells in non-severe SARS-CoV-2 infection. Study as a whole: Chains were unpaired, as sequencing was done on bulk RNA from unsorted whole blood. The study's findings and limits: Private and CD4 specificities were missed by VDJdb matching, which favored anti-spike CD8 responses.

This CDR3 contains 16 residues. V lost 5 bases, J lost 0 bases, and 14 bases lay in between. Germline V gene sequence: CDR1 SGHAT, CDR2 FQNNGV. Separate cDNA molecules each had unique molecular identifiers attached to them. TCRdb re-called the 5' RACE reads with MiXCR, one entry per CDR3 protein. The sample contains about 30,000 distinct CDR3 sequences, around 4.2% of which appear only once. This clonotype was seen ten or more times. Its antigen is not known. This chain joins TRBV11-2 and TRBJ2-4; D remains unclear. The sequence came from an adult who was a healthcare worker with PCR-confirmed SARS-CoV-2 infection or an uninfected control (not recorded which). The specimen sequenced was whole blood. The CDR3 region is CASSPVDRLAKNIQYF. In DNA form, the CDR3 reads TGTGCCAGCAGCCCCGTGGACCGTTTAGCCAAAAACATTCAGTACTTC.